One sample yielded the 16 T cell receptor beta chains listed below, sequenced in a study of neurological immune-mediated disorders. TCRdb itself ran the 5' RACE reads through MiXCR, one entry per CDR3 protein. Of approximately 77,000 distinct CDR3 sequences listed, roughly 9% are singletons. The sequencing input was PBMCs. The receptor set was obtained from a man between 45 and 60 years old in good health.

This clonotype was seen many times. The chain is built from TRBV27 and TRBJ2-1, with 7 bases matching TRBD2. Germline CDR1 MNHEY, CDR2 SMNVEV (reference sequence). The CDR3 extends over 15 amino acids. V shed 4 bases and J 7 bases; nucleotides not matched to a gene: 10. The CDR3 DNA sequence: TGTGCCAGCAGTTCCCGTGGACTAGGTTGGAATGAGCAGTTCTTC. Residues: CASSSRGLGWNEQFF.

This clonotype was recorded at least ten times. The chain uses TRBV7-2 and TRBJ2-1; no clear D. Germline V gene sequence: CDR1 SGHTA, CDR2 FQGNSA. The CDR3 runs to 17 residues. V lost 1 base to trimming and J lost 0 bases, with 13 bases between them. The CDR3 sequence is CASSLDRAFSSYNEQFF. CDR3 bases: TGTGCCAGCAGCTTAGACCGTGCGTTTAGCTCCTACAATGAGCAGTTCTTC. Full variable domain (remainder filled in from reference TRBV7-2 and TRBJ2-1): GAGVSQSPSNKVTEKGKDVELRCDPISGHTALYWYRQSLGQGLEFLIYFQGNSAPDKSGLPSDRFSAERTGGSVSTLTIQRTQQEDSAVYLCASSLDRAFSSYNEQFFGPGTRLTVL.

This clonotype was detected many times. The CDR3 nucleotides read TGTGCCACCTCACGTGGGGGCGTAGAGACCCAGTACTTC. Translated: CATSRGGVETQYF. This rearrangement joins TRBV7-9 to TRBJ2-5, with a weak D call TRBD1 (6 bases). The V end lost 10 bases, the J end lost 4 bases, and 16 bases lay between the germline ends. From germline, CDR1 is SEHNR and CDR2 FQNEAQ (reference sequence). The CDR3 totals 13 residues.

In this sample, this clonotype turned up many times. The chain carries TRBV29-1 and TRBJ2-5; D may be TRBD2 (6 bases). CDR3 length: 13 amino acids. The germline V gene has CDR1 SQVTM and CDR2 ANQGSEA. With 7 bases removed from V and 0 bases from J, the gap between germline ends came to 12 bases. The CDR3 reads CSGLRDYQETQYF. CDR3 DNA: TGCAGCGGTTTGCGGGACTACCAAGAGACCCAGTACTTC.

This clonotype was picked up many times. CDR3 DNA: TGCAGCGTTGGAGGGGGGACAGGTCAGACCCACGAGCAGTACTTC. As protein: CSVGGGTGQTHEQYF. The J gene is TRBJ2-7, the V gene TRBV29-1; TRBD1 agrees at 8 bases. This CDR3 is 15 amino acids long. Germline values: CDR1 SQVTM, CDR2 ANQGSEA. Losses at the gene ends were 4 bases for V and 5 bases for J; bases not matched to a gene: 13.

This clonotype came up many times. The chain carries TRBV7-2 and TRBJ2-1, with D possibly being TRBD1 (6 bases). This CDR3 is 16 amino acids long. Germline CDR1 SGHTA, CDR2 FQGNSA. With 2 bases removed from V and 5 bases from J, the gap between germline ends came to 16 bases. The CDR3, as DNA: TGTGCCAGCAGCTTACAAACCGGACAGCCTAACAATGAGCAGTTCTTC. Its protein product is CASSLQTGQPNNEQFF.

Of note for this clonotype: A clone one base away is much larger, so this may be a read error. The chain links TRBV19 to TRBJ2-3, with 7 bases that match TRBD1. This CDR3 contains 14 residues. CDR1 and CDR2 (germline): LNHDA, SQIVND (reference sequence). CDR3 nucleotides: TGTGCCAGCCACCGACAGGGAGTAACAGATACGCTGTATTTT. As protein: CASHRQGVTDTLYF.

This clonotype was recorded at least ten times. This rearrangement joins TRBV6-5 to TRBJ2-7; the match to TRBD1 covers 9 bases. Germline V gene sequence: CDR1 MNHEY, CDR2 SVGAGI. CDR3 length: 13 amino acids. Losses at the gene ends were 5 bases for V and 5 bases for J; bases not matched to a gene: 4. In DNA form, the CDR3 reads TGTGCCAGCAGTCGGGGGACAGGGAACGAGCAGTACTTC. Its translation is CASSRGTGNEQYF.

The V call is TRBV10-2, the J call TRBJ1-1; no clear D. V gave up 5 bases and J gave up 7 bases, with 8 bases separating them. This CDR3 region has 11 residues. Germline-derived CDR1 and CDR2 are WSHSY and SAAADI. The DNA for the CDR3 is TGCGCCAGCAGTTGGACGGGTGAAGCTTTCTTT. Translated: CASSWTGEAFF.

A few counts support this clonotype. This chain joins TRBV20-1 and TRBJ2-3; 11 bases match TRBD2. With V trimmed by 4 bases and J by 3 bases, 3 bases remained unmatched. The V gene's germline CDR1 is DFQATT and CDR2 SNEGSKA (reference sequence). The length of the CDR3 is 14 residues. The CDR3 spells CSATLAGGTDTQYF. The CDR3 DNA reads as TGCAGTGCTACCCTAGCGGGGGGAACAGATACGCAGTATTTT.

This clonotype was seen repeatedly, ten times or more. This sequence joins TRBV5-1 and TRBJ2-1, with 14 nucleotides matching TRBD2. The CDR3 length is 17 residues. J lost 6 bases, V lost 0 bases, and 5 bases had no gene match. Germline CDR1 is SGHRS and CDR2 is YFSETQ. The CDR3 spells CASSLAGGLAGANEQFF. The CDR3 nucleotides read TGCGCCAGCAGCTTGGCCGGGGGACTAGCGGGGGCCAATGAGCAGTTCTTC.

There are many counts of this clonotype. The chain links TRBV5-1 to TRBJ2-5, with D possibly being TRBD2 (7 bases). The CDR3 covers 14 residues. The V end lost 4 bases, the J end lost 7 bases, and 17 bases lay between the germline ends. Germline V lookup: CDR1 SGHRS, CDR2 YFSETQ. CDR3 in amino acids: CASSTSGGQGTQYF. The CDR3 nucleotides are TGCGCCAGCAGCACCTCGGGGGGCCAGGGGACCCAGTACTTC.

This clonotype has a count of ten or more. The chain combines TRBV6-2 or TRBV6-3 with TRBJ1-1; 10 bases are shared with TRBD1. The CDR3 consists of 15 residues. V lost 6 bases and J lost 5; bases outside the gene matches: 9. Germline V lookup: CDR1 MNHEY, CDR2 SVGEGT. CDR3: CASRYGQGVSTEAFF. The CDR3 nucleotides are TGTGCCAGCAGATACGGACAGGGGGTTTCTACTGAAGCTTTCTTT.

Points on this clonotype: This may come from a read error, since a much larger clone is one base off. The J gene is TRBJ1-2, the V gene TRBV28, with 7 bases lining up with TRBD1. The V segment lost 4 bases and the J segment 8 bases; nucleotides outside the gene matches: 10. The CDR3 covers 14 residues. Germline values: CDR1 MDHEN, CDR2 SYDVKM. CDR3 protein: CASSSGTERTGYTF. In nucleotides, the CDR3 is TGTGCCAGCAGTTCCGGGACAGAACGCACGGGCTACACCTTC.

In this sample, this clonotype turned up many times. V usage is TRBV18 and J usage is TRBJ1-6; D is unclear. V was trimmed by 2 bases and J by 7 bases, leaving 9 bases between them. Germline V gives CDR1 KGHSH, CDR2 LQKENI. This CDR3 is built from 14 residues. CDR3 loop: CASSPSGENSPLHF. The CDR3 region has the DNA TGTGCCAGCTCACCAAGCGGGGAAAATTCACCCCTCCACTTT.

The chain couples TRBV14 to TRBJ1-2, with D possibly TRBD1 on 5 matching bases. Trimming pared 0 bases from V and 1 base from J, leaving 9 bases between. The CDR3 covers 15 residues. CDR1 SGHDN and CDR2 FVKESK come from the germline V gene. CDR3 in amino acids: CASSQDWDGNYGYTF. Written as DNA, the CDR3 is TGTGCCAGCAGCCAAGATTGGGACGGTAACTATGGCTACACCTTC. The whole variable domain, remainder taken from reference TRBV14 and TRBJ1-2, is EAGVTQFPSHSVIEKGQTVTLRCDPISGHDNLYWYRRVMGKEIKFLLHFVKESKQDESGMPNNRFLAERTGGTYSTLKVQPAELEDSGVYFCASSQDWDGNYGYTFGSGTRLTVV.